This T cell receptor beta chain derives from a study of shared T cell receptors in the human thymus. CDR3 length equals 14 residues. Trimming stripped 1 base from V and 9 bases from J, with 13 bases between. Germline V gene data show CDR1 as LNHDA and CDR2 as SQIVND (reference sequence). This clone has only one observation. TCRdb's table, derived via immunoSEQ multiplex PCR, lists solely in-frame clones and lacks some. The table lists about 660,000 clones, 88% of them singletons. The sample was also reused in another study, on human thymus T cells. This second study notes: Related studies noted strongly shared thymic repertoires across unrelated people.

The TCR sequence derives from a boy less than two years old with a congenital heart defect. Sequencing input: thymocytes. The chain couples TRBV19 to TRBJ2-1; D remains ambiguous. In nucleotides, the CDR3 is TGTGCCAGTAGTATAGGGCCCCAGTCCCGTGAGCAGTTCTTC. Translated, it gives CASSIGPQSREQFF.